This TCR beta chain was sequenced in a study of Graves' ophthalmopathy and Graves' hyperthyroidism. This clonotype was recorded once. Its antigen is undetermined. This CDR3 fails to terminate in the conserved phenylalanine or tryptophan, so it likely reflects a read error. Study-wide points: A classifier, a 13-signature model, separated ophthalmopathy from stable hyperthyroidism with about 87% sensitivity and less than 83% specificity. Most expanded thyroid clonotypes above 0.001 frequency also appeared in blood.

Beta-chain TCR CDR3 regions were amplified from RNA transcripts. First-round RT-PCR employed HTBI primers, with a second-round multiplex PCR after it. TCRdb re-analysed the multiplex PCR reads in MiXCR, keeping a single row per CDR3 protein. The data show about 700,000 distinct CDR3 sequences, with roughly 40% seen just once and around 40% held by the top ten. Donors with ophthalmopathy: moderate-to-severe activity, CAS ≥3, NOSPECS ≥4, duration under 3 months. Trimming stripped 2 bases from V and 4 bases from J, with 14 bases between. From germline, CDR1 is SGHTA and CDR2 FQGTGA. There are 16 residues in the CDR3.

The clonotype originates from an adult man with Graves' ophthalmopathy. The rearrangement joins TRBV7-3 to TRBJ2-2, with D unclear. Sequencing was done on a sample of peripheral blood. CDR3 nucleotide sequence: TGTGCCAGCAGCTTAGGAAGATTCAGAGGCACCGGGGAGCTGTTTCTT. Its translation is CASSLGRFRGTGELFL.